This entry lists 32 T cell receptor beta chains sequenced from one sample in a study of OX40 agonist ivuxolimab in advanced cancers. The data were produced by immunoSEQ multiplex PCR, yet TCRdb's version contains in-frame clones alone and is incomplete. In the table there are tens of thousands of clones, 75% to 80% of which are singletons. Sequenced here: CD4+ or CD8+ T cells sorted from blood, sampled in a trial of the OX40 agonist ivuxolimab. The receptors shown here come from an adult with an advanced solid tumor such as melanoma, head and neck, liver or kidney cancer.

The chain recombines TRBV21-1 with TRBJ2-1; the table's D call, TRBD2, was not checked against the DNA. TRBV21-1 counts as a pseudogene. This CDR3 region has 13 residues. CDR3 coding DNA: TGTGCCAGCGGTCTCTTCGAGCGGGAGCGTCTGTTCTTC. Translating it yields CASGLFERERLFF.

The rearrangement links TRBV28 to TRBJ2-4; 13 bases are shared with TRBD2. This CDR3 spans 16 amino acids. Germline V CDR1 and CDR2: MDHEN, SYDVKM. With V trimmed by 5 bases and J by 4 bases, 5 bases remained unmatched. The CDR3 protein is CASSTLTSGRKNIQYF. Written as DNA, the CDR3 is TGTGCCAGCAGTACGCTGACTAGCGGGAGGAAAAACATTCAGTACTTC.

The genes are TRBV7-6 and TRBJ2-7; D is possibly TRBD1 or TRBD2 (5 bases each). Germline assignment: CDR1 SGHVS and CDR2 FNYEAQ. Trimming cost V 5 bases and J 6 bases, with 17 bases left between them. CDR3 size: 14 residues. The CDR3: CASSPGPGRAEQYF. CDR3 nucleotides: TGTGCCAGCAGCCCCGGGCCGGGACGAGCCGAGCAGTACTTC. Using reference TRBV7-6 and TRBJ2-7 for the parts outside the CDR3, the full variable domain is GAGVSQSPRYKVTKRGQDVALRCDPISGHVSLYWYRQALGQGPEFLTYFNYEAQQDKSGLPNDRFSAERPEGSISTLTIQRTEQRDSAMYRCASSPGPGRAEQYFGPGTRLTVT.

The V gene is TRBV28, the J gene TRBJ1-3; D remains unclear. V gave up 3 bases and J gave up 5 bases, with 2 bases separating them. Germline V gene data show CDR1 as MDHEN and CDR2 as SYDVKM. CDR3 size: 11 residues. The CDR3 protein is CASSFRNTIYF. CDR3 coding DNA: TGTGCCAGCAGTTTTCGAAACACCATATATTTT.

The gene calls are TRBV29-1 and TRBJ2-5; D is uncertain. Trimming pared 2 bases from V and 5 bases from J, leaving 9 bases between. From germline, CDR1 is SQVTM and CDR2 ANQGSEA. CDR3 length: 12 amino acids. This chain's CDR3 is CSVETPGETQYF. The CDR3 bases are TGCAGCGTTGAAACCCCTGGTGAGACCCAGTACTTC.

The chain is built from TRBV18 and TRBJ1-2; the D is unclear. This CDR3 has 11 residues. Trimming took off 7 bases at V and 6 bases at J, with 9 bases between the two ends. Per germline, CDR1 KGHSH and CDR2 LQKENI. CDR3 sequence reads: CASFTGNGYTF. CDR3 bases: TGTGCCAGCTTCACCGGTAATGGCTACACCTTC.

The chain joins TRBV7-2 to TRBJ2-2, with D possibly being TRBD1 (5 bases). The CDR3 consists of 15 residues. CDR1 is SGHTA and CDR2 is FQGNSA in the germline V gene. Trimming cost V 5 bases and J 5 bases, with 15 bases left between them. The chain's CDR3 is CASSQDIWATGELFF. The DNA of the CDR3 is TGTGCCAGCAGCCAGGACATCTGGGCGACCGGGGAGCTGTTTTTT.

This clone has a single count. The V and J genes are TRBV11-1 and TRBJ2-7, with TRBD2 identical over 13 bases. With V trimmed by 5 bases and J by 7 bases, 17 bases remained unmatched. This CDR3 is built from 18 residues. CDR1 and CDR2 (germline): SGHAT, FQDESV (reference sequence). This CDR3 is CASSPAGGLAGSRGEQYF. DNA for the CDR3: TGTGCCAGCAGCCCCGCAGGGGGACTAGCGGGATCCCGAGGTGAGCAGTACTTC.

In this sample, this clone turned up a few times. The rearrangement joins TRBV4-1 to TRBJ2-1, with 8 bases identical to TRBD2. Trimming removed 4 bases from V and 3 bases from J; junction bases left unmatched: 5. The CDR3 is 15 amino acids. CDR1 MGHRA and CDR2 YSYEKL come from the germline V gene. The CDR3 nucleotides are TGCGCCAGCAGCCCGTCCGGGACTAGCTACAATGAGCAGTTCTTC. Its translation: CASSPSGTSYNEQFF.

The gene calls are TRBV11-1 and TRBJ1-2, with 7 bases matching TRBD1. CDR1 SGHAT and CDR2 FQDESV come from the germline V gene (reference sequence). V lost 2 bases, J lost 2 bases, and 2 bases stayed unmatched. The CDR3 runs to 14 residues. This CDR3 reads CASSLIQGNYGYTF. CDR3 DNA: TGTGCCAGCAGCTTAATACAGGGGAACTATGGCTACACCTTC.

The V call is TRBV6-1, the J call TRBJ2-4, with no clear D. This CDR3 spans 12 amino acids. CDR1 and CDR2 from the germline V gene are MNHNS and SASEGT. V lost 2 bases and J 9 bases, leaving 8 bases between the germline ends. The CDR3 bases are TGTGCCAGCAGTGAACTGTTTGGCATTCAGTACTTC. Its translation: CASSELFGIQYF.

The CDR3 protein is CASSLAKNQETQYF. The CDR3 DNA sequence: TGTGCCAGCAGTTTAGCTAAAAACCAAGAGACCCAGTACTTC. This chain joins TRBV27 and TRBJ2-5; D not certain. Germline V gene lookup returns CDR1 MNHEY and CDR2 SMNVEV (reference sequence). Deletions cut 2 bases from V and 0 bases from J, with 7 bases between. This CDR3 has 14 amino acids.

The chain uses TRBV2 and TRBJ1-5, with TRBD1 as a possible D gene (5 bases). CDR3 length: 16 amino acids. V lost 6 bases and J lost 2, with 17 bases in between. In germline, CDR1 is SNHLY, CDR2 FYNNEI. Here the CDR3 reads CASRGVRAMGNQPQHF. CDR3 in DNA: TGTGCCAGCAGAGGGGTACGGGCCATGGGCAATCAGCCCCAGCATTTT.

This clone is medium-sized. This chain links TRBV6-5 with TRBJ1-5; the D gene is possibly TRBD1 (5 bases). CDR3 length: 13 amino acids. The germline V gene has CDR1 MNHEY and CDR2 SVGAGI. Trimming stripped 5 bases from V and 7 bases from J, with 12 bases between. CDR3 in DNA: TGTGCCAGCAGTCGGCAGGGAGGACAGCCCCAGCATTTT. Translated: CASSRQGGQPQHF.

The chain links TRBV18 to TRBJ2-3; a weak D match, TRBD2 (6 bases). The CDR3 totals 17 residues. Germline-derived CDR1 and CDR2 are KGHSH and LQKENI. V was clipped by 2 bases and J by 7 bases, with 22 bases between them. This chain's CDR3 is CASSPSIAAQAGYTQYF. The DNA of the CDR3 is TGTGCCAGCTCACCATCTATAGCGGCACAGGCTGGGTATACGCAGTATTTT.

The J gene is TRBJ2-3, the V gene TRBV2; 8 nucleotides align to TRBD2. CDR1 and CDR2 from the germline V gene are SNHLY and FYNNEI. V lost 4 bases and J lost 6; bases outside the gene matches: 6. The CDR3 is made up of 14 amino acids. The CDR3 loop is CASSVVAGWDTQYF. DNA for the CDR3: TGTGCCAGCAGTGTAGTAGCGGGATGGGATACGCAGTATTTT.

This chain uses TRBV6-5 with TRBJ2-1, with D perhaps TRBD1 or TRBD2 (5 bases each). There are 15 residues in the CDR3. Germline loops: CDR1 MNHEY, CDR2 SVGAGI. Trimming pared 7 bases from V and 0 bases from J, leaving 13 bases between. CDR3 in DNA: TGTGCCAGCACCCGCTCGGGGACCTCCTACAATGAGCAGTTCTTC. This sequence encodes CASTRSGTSYNEQFF.

The J gene is TRBJ1-3, the V gene TRBV10-3; D gene uncertain. V lost 3 bases and J lost 3, with 12 bases in between. The CDR3 totals 15 residues. Germline assignment: CDR1 ENHRY and CDR2 SYGVKD. The CDR3 loop reads CAISEPGRDGNTIYF. In DNA form, the CDR3 reads TGTGCCATCAGTGAACCGGGGAGGGATGGAAACACCATATATTTT.

The chain recombines TRBV11-2 with TRBJ1-1; D is perhaps TRBD1 (5 bases). The CDR3 is 15 residues long. Per germline, CDR1 SGHAT and CDR2 FQNNGV. Between the trimmed V and J ends, which lost 5 bases and 0 bases, there was a span of 13 bases. The CDR3 region is CASSPVGPVNTEAFF. CDR3 sequence (DNA): TGTGCCAGCAGCCCGGTGGGACCGGTGAACACTGAAGCTTTCTTT.

This clone was observed a single time. V and J are TRBV7-2 and TRBJ2-1, with D uncertain. Looked up from germline, CDR1 is SGHTA and CDR2 is FQGNSA. The V end lost 1 base, the J end lost 11 bases, and 9 bases lay between the germline ends. The CDR3 spans 12 residues. The CDR3 nucleotides read TGTGCCAGCAGCTTAGTACCGCCGAAGCAGTTCTTC. It encodes CASSLVPPKQFF.

This clone was seen only once. One end of the junction does not line up with germline, which may come from a read error. The chain recombines TRBV29-1 with TRBJ2-2; weak D call: TRBD2 (5 bases). The CDR3 runs 12 residues. Germline-derived CDR1 and CDR2 are SQVTM and ANQGSEA. Written as DNA, the CDR3 is TGCAGCCTCAATGAGAGGCACCGGGGAGCTGTTTTT. Residues: CSLNERHRGAVF.

The V gene is TRBV10-1, the J gene TRBJ2-1; no clear D. The germline V gene encodes CDR1 WNHNN and CDR2 SYGVQD (reference sequence). This CDR3 is built from 11 residues. With 3 bases removed from V and 9 bases from J, the gap between germline ends came to 6 bases. The CDR3 spells CASSDVGEQFF. CDR3 coding DNA: TGCGCCAGCAGTGATGTGGGTGAGCAGTTCTTC.

The chain uses TRBV28 and TRBJ2-3; TRBD1 agrees at 7 bases. The ends lost 9 bases at V and 2 bases at J; junction bases unmatched: 5. CDR1 and CDR2 (germline): MDHEN, SYDVKM. The CDR3 has 13 residues. CDR3 coding DNA: TGTGCCAGTAGGGGACAGCCCACAGATACGCAGTATTTT. Translated, it gives CASRGQPTDTQYF.

This chain joins TRBV28 and TRBJ2-7; TRBD2 might be the D (6 bases). Trimming cost V 3 bases and J 3 bases, with 12 bases left between them. The V gene's germline CDR1 is MDHEN and CDR2 SYDVKM. This CDR3 spans 14 amino acids. The CDR3 nucleotides read TGTGCCAGCAGTTTGCGACTAGTGAGCTACGAGCAGTACTTC. Amino acid sequence: CASSLRLVSYEQYF.

This clone showed up just a few times. The V call is TRBV27, the J call TRBJ2-3; the match to TRBD1 covers 12 bases. The CDR3 sequence is 16 residues long. CDR1 and CDR2 (germline): MNHEY, SMNVEV (reference sequence). Unmatched junction bases numbered 5, after V lost 4 bases and J lost 3 bases. The CDR3 reads CASSWGGQGATDTQYF. DNA of the CDR3: TGTGCCAGCAGTTGGGGGGGACAGGGGGCAACAGATACGCAGTATTTT.

The chain employs TRBV6-1 and TRBJ1-5, with D possibly matching TRBD1 (5 bases). V lost 2 bases and J lost 2, with 13 bases in between. Germline V CDR1 and CDR2: MNHNS, SASEGT. The CDR3 extends over 16 amino acids. The CDR3 nucleotides read TGTGCCAGCAGTGAACAGGGTTTGGGGGGCAATCAGCCCCAGCATTTT. Translated, it gives CASSEQGLGGNQPQHF.

V usage is TRBV12-5 and J usage is TRBJ2-6, with D possibly TRBD2 on 6 matching bases. CDR1 is LGHNT, CDR2 FRNRAP, per germline. The V and J ends lost 5 bases and 0 bases respectively, with 8 bases between them. There are 15 residues in the CDR3. The CDR3, as DNA: TGTGCTAGTGGTCCCGGGAGCTCTGGGGCCAACGTCCTGACTTTC. Its protein is CASGPGSSGANVLTF.

The chain recombines TRBV27 with TRBJ1-1; D is unclear. This CDR3 has 16 amino acids. Trimming left V 3 bases short and J 0 bases short, with 14 bases between. From germline, CDR1 is MNHEY and CDR2 SMNVEV (reference sequence). The CDR3 coding sequence is TGTGCCAGCAGTTTTAGAGGAGTCATGTTGAACACTGAAGCTTTCTTT. This encodes CASSFRGVMLNTEAFF.

The chain joins TRBV28 to TRBJ1-2; D is possibly TRBD1 (6 bases). This CDR3 comprises 14 residues. The V end was cut by 5 bases, the J end by 5 bases, with 15 bases between. Germline V CDR1 and CDR2: MDHEN, SYDVKM. This chain's CDR3 is CASSIQGNYYGYTF. CDR3 nucleotides: TGTGCCAGCAGTATTCAGGGGAATTATTATGGCTACACCTTC.

This chain joins TRBV6-6 and TRBJ2-3; D possibly corresponds to TRBD1 (5 bases). The V gene's germline CDR1 is MNHNY and CDR2 SVGAGI (reference sequence). The CDR3 has 15 residues. The V gene lost 2 bases and the J gene lost 0 bases, with 9 bases spanning the gap. CDR3 sequence (DNA): TGTGCCAGCAGTTACCAGGGCGCCAGCACAGATACGCAGTATTTT. Translated, it gives CASSYQGASTDTQYF.

The sample holds a few counts of this clone. This chain connects TRBV5-1 to TRBJ1-6; the D is unclear. The CDR3 has 17 residues. Germline loops: CDR1 SGHRS, CDR2 YFSETQ. Trimming left V 0 bases short and J 9 bases short, with 19 bases between. The CDR3 sequence: CASSLAKVGYLSSPLHF. CDR3 DNA: TGCGCCAGCAGCTTGGCCAAAGTTGGGTACTTGAGTTCACCCCTCCACTTT.

The chain has TRBV6-6 and TRBJ1-5; 8 positions match TRBD1. V was pared by 5 bases and J by 7 bases, with 10 bases of the junction left unmatched. CDR1 and CDR2 from the germline V gene are MNHNY and SVGAGI (reference sequence). This CDR3 contains 15 residues. In DNA, the CDR3 is TGTGCCAGCAGTAACGTAGGACAGGGTCGGCAGCCCCAGCATTTT. Translating gives CASSNVGQGRQPQHF.